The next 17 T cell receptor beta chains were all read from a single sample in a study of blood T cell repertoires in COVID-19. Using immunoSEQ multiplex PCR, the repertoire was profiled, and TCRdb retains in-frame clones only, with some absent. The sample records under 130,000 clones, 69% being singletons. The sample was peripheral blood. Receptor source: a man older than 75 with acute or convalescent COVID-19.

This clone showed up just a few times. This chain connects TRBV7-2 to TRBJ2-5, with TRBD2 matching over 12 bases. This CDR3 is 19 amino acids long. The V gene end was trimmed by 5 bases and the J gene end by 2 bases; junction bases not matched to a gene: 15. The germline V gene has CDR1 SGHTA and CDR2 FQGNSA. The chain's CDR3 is CASSRPPGLAGMGQETQYF. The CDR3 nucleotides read TGTGCCAGCAGCCGTCCACCGGGACTAGCGGGTATGGGTCAAGAGACCCAGTACTTC.

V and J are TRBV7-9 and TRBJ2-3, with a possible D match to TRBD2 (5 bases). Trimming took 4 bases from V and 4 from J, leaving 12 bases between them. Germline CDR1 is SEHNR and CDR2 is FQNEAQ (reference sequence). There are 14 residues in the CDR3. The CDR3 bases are TGTGCCAGCAGCTCCGGGATCTCCCCAGATACGCAGTATTTT. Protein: CASSSGISPDTQYF.

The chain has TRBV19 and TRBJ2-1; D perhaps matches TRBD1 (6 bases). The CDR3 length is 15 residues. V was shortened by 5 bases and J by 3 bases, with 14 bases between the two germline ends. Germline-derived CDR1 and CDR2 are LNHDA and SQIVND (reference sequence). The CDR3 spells CASSVDSSLYNEQFF. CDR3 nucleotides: TGTGCCAGTAGTGTGGACAGCTCACTCTACAATGAGCAGTTCTTC.

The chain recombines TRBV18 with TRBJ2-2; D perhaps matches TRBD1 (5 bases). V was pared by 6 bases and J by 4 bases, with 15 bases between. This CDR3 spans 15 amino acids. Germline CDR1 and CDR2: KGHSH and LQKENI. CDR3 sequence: CASSLGQSVTGELFF. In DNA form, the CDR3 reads TGTGCCAGCTCCCTCGGACAATCGGTCACCGGGGAGCTGTTTTTT.

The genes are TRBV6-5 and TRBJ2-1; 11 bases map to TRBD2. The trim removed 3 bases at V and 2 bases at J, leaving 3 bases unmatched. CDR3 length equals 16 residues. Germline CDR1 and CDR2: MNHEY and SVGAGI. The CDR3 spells CASSYGTSGTYNEQFF. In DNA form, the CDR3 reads TGTGCCAGCAGTTATGGGACTAGCGGAACCTACAATGAGCAGTTCTTC.

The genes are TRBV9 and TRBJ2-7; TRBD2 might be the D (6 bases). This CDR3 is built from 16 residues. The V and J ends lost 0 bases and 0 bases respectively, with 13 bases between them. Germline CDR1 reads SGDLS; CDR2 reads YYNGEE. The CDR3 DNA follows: TGTGCCAGCAGCGTAGGTTCCGGGAGCTTCTCCTACGAGCAGTACTTC. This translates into CASSVGSGSFSYEQYF. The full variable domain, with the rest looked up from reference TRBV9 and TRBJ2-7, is DSGVTQTPKHLITATGQRVTLRCSPRSGDLSVYWYQQSLDQGLQFLIQYYNGEERAKGNILERFSAQQFPDLHSELNLSSLELGDSALYFCASSVGSGSFSYEQYFGPGTRLTVT.

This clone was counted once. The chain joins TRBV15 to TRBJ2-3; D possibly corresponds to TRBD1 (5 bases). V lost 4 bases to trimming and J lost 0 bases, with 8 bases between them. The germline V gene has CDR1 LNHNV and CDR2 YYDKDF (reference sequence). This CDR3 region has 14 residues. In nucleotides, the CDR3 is TGTGCCACCAGCAAGGGGTCTAGCACAGATACGCAGTATTTT. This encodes CATSKGSSTDTQYF. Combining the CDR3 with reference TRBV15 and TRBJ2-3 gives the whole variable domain DAMVIQNPRYQVTQFGKPVTLSCSQTLNHNVMYWYQQKSSQAPKLLFHYYDKDFNNEADTPDNFQSRRPNTSFCFLDIRSPGLGDTAMYLCATSKGSSTDTQYFGPGTRLTVL.

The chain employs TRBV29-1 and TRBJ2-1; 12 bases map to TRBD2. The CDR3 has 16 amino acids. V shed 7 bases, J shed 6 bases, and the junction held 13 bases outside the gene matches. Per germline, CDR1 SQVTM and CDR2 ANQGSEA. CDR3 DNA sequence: TGCAGCGCCTATCCGGGACTAGCGGGTTCGTTCAATGAGCAGTTCTTC. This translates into CSAYPGLAGSFNEQFF.

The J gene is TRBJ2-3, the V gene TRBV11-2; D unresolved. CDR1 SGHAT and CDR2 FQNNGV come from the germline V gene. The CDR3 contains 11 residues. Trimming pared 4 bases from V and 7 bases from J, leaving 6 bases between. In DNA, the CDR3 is TGTGCCAGCAGCTCCCATTATACGCAGTATTTT. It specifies CASSSHYTQYF. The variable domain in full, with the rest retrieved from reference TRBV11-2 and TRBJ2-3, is EAGVAQSPRYKIIEKRQSVAFWCNPISGHATLYWYQQILGQGPKLLIQFQNNGVVDDSQLPKDRFSAERLKGVDSTLKIQPAKLEDSAVYLCASSSHYTQYFGPGTRLTVL.

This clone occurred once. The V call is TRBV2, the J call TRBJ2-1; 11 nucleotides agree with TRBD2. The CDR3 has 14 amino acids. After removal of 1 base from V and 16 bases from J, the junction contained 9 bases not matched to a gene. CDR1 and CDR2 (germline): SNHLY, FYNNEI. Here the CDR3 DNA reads TGTGCCAGCAGTGAAGTGGGTAGCGGGAGGGCAGGCTTCTTC. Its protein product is CASSEVGSGRAGFF. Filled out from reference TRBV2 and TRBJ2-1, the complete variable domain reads EPEVTQTPSHQVTQMGQEVILRCVPISNHLYFYWYRQILGQKVEFLVSFYNNEISEKSEIFDDQFSVERPDGSNFTLKIRSTKLEDSAMYFCASSEVGSGRAGFFGPGTRLTVL.

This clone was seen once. The CDR3 nucleotides read TGTGCCAGCAGCCGCAGCGGGGTGGGGGAGCTGTTTTTT. This codes for CASSRSGVGELFF. The genes are TRBV12-3 or TRBV12-4 and TRBJ2-2; 7 positions agree with TRBD2. This CDR3 comprises 13 residues. V lost 6 bases to trimming and J lost 8 bases; unmatched junction nucleotides: 6.

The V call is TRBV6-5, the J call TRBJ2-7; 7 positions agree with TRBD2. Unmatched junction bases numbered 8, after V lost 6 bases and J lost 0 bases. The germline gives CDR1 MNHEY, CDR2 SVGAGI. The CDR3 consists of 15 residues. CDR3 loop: CASRFSGNPSYEQYF. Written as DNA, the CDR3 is TGTGCCAGCAGGTTCAGCGGGAACCCCTCCTACGAGCAGTACTTC.

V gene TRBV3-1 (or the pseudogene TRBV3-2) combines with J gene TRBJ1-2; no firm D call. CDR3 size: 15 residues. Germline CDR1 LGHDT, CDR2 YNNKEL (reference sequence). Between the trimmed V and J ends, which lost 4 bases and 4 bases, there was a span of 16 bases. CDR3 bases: TGTGCCAGCAGCCCCAACGGAGTACTCCTCTATGGCTACACCTTC. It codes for CASSPNGVLLYGYTF.

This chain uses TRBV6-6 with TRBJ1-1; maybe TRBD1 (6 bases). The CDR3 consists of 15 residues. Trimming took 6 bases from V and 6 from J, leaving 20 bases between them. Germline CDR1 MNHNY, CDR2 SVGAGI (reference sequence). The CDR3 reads CASSRQDPLHAEAFF. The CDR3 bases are TGTGCCAGCAGCAGACAGGACCCCCTCCACGCTGAAGCTTTCTTT.

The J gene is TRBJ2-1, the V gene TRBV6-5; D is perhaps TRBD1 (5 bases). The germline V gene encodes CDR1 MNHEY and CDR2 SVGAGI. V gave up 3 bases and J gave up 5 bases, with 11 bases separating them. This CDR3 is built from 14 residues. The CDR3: CASSYRQGNNEQFF. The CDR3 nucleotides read TGTGCCAGCAGTTATCGGCAGGGCAACAATGAGCAGTTCTTC.

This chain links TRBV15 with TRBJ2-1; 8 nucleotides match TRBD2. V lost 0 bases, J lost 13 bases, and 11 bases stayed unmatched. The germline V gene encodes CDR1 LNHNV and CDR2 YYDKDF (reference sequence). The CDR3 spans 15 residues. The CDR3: CATSRDAAGGVLQFF. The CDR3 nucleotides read TGTGCCACCAGCAGAGATGCGGCGGGAGGTGTTCTACAGTTCTTC.

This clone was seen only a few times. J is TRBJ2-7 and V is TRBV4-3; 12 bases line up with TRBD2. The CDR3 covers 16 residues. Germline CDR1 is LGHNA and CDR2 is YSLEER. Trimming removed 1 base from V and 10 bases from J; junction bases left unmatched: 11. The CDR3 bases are TGCGCCAGCAGCCAAGGGATCCCGGGACTAGCGGGCGCCCAGTACTTC. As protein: CASSQGIPGLAGAQYF.